These 13 T cell receptor beta chains came from one sample sequenced in a study of blood T cells in healthy people across ages. A sample-barcoded 5' primer and a J-beta primer mix were used in a second PCR of about 6 to 11 cycles. MiXCR, applied by TCRdb to the 5' RACE reads, yields one record per CDR3 protein. Found here are roughly 1.5 million distinct CDR3 sequences, roughly 43% of them singletons; the top ten hold around 4%. Sequencing was carried out using blood. Receptors originate from a woman aged 18-35 years in good health.

The chain uses TRBV7-2 and TRBJ1-1, with D possibly TRBD1 on 6 matching bases. Germline V gene sequence: CDR1 SGHTA, CDR2 FQGNSA. V lost 1 base to trimming and J lost 4 bases, with 13 bases between them. CDR3 length: 15 residues. Here the CDR3 reads CASSLGGRGGTEAFF. In DNA, the CDR3 is TGTGCCAGCAGCTTAGGCGGCAGGGGAGGCACTGAAGCTTTCTTT.

This clonotype was observed once. The V call is TRBV5-1, the J call TRBJ1-1, with TRBD1 matching over 11 bases. Per germline, CDR1 SGHRS and CDR2 YFSETQ. The CDR3 contains 15 residues. With V trimmed by 6 bases and J by 2 bases, 6 bases remained unmatched. The CDR3 reads CASTGQGAINTEAFF. In nucleotides, the CDR3 is TGCGCCAGCACTGGACAGGGGGCGATCAACACTGAAGCTTTCTTT.

This clonotype was seen many times. The chain couples TRBV4-3 to TRBJ2-1; D is undetermined. There are 14 residues in the CDR3. CDR1 LGHNA and CDR2 YSLEER come from the germline V gene. V lost 0 bases and J 8 bases, leaving 11 bases between the germline ends. This chain's CDR3 is CASSQDLTVDEQFF. The CDR3 nucleotides are TGCGCCAGCAGCCAAGATTTGACGGTGGATGAGCAGTTCTTC.

This clonotype was seen at least ten times. Written as DNA, the CDR3 is TGCGCCAGCAGCCAGCAGGGCCCTAGCACAGATACGCAGTATTTT. Translation: CASSQQGPSTDTQYF. The V gene is TRBV4-1, the J gene TRBJ2-3, with D possibly being TRBD1 (5 bases). CDR3 length equals 15 residues. V was cut by 3 bases and J by 0 bases, with 10 bases left in between. Germline CDR1 reads MGHRA; CDR2 reads YSYEKL.

In regard to this clonotype: Mismatch with germline at one junction end may stem from a read error. J is TRBJ2-1 and V is TRBV30; D is perhaps TRBD1 or TRBD2 (5 bases each). Per germline, CDR1 GTSNPN and CDR2 SVGIG (reference sequence). CDR3 length equals 12 residues. For the CDR3, the DNA is TGTGCCGGGAGTCAAAGGGGCAATGAGCAGTTCTTC. Its protein product is CAGSQRGNEQFF.

This clonotype was detected only a few times. This chain links TRBV4-3 with TRBJ2-1; D ambiguous. In germline, CDR1 is LGHNA, CDR2 YSLEER. This CDR3 has 14 amino acids. Trimming removed 2 bases from V and 5 bases from J, with 10 bases in between. The CDR3 DNA reads TGCGCCAGCAGCCAACGAGGATTCAACAATGAGCAGTTCTTC. Translating gives CASSQRGFNNEQFF.

V gene TRBV7-6 combines with J gene TRBJ2-5; 8 nucleotides align to TRBD1. CDR3 length: 13 residues. V was clipped by 7 bases and J by 5 bases; unmatched bases: 6. Germline loops: CDR1 SGHVS, CDR2 FNYEAQ. Here the CDR3 reads CASTQGAVETQYF. CDR3 bases: TGTGCCAGCACTCAGGGGGCGGTGGAGACCCAGTACTTC.

The chain has TRBV7-2 and TRBJ2-3; D might be TRBD2 (5 bases). The CDR3 has 15 residues. Looked up from germline, CDR1 is SGHTA and CDR2 is FQGNSA. V lost 3 bases to trimming and J lost 4 bases, with 14 bases between them. CDR3 sequence (DNA): TGTGCCAGCAGCTTCCAGAAAGCGGTCCCAGATACGCAGTATTTT. Its translation: CASSFQKAVPDTQYF.

This chain joins TRBV3-1 and TRBJ2-1; TRBD2 matches 8 bases. This CDR3 has 13 residues. CDR1 LGHDT and CDR2 YNNKEL come from the germline V gene (reference sequence). V was clipped by 5 bases and J by 9 bases; unmatched bases: 6. CDR3 nucleotide sequence: TGTGCCAGCAGCATCGTAGCGGGGCTTGAGCAGTTCTTC. Its protein is CASSIVAGLEQFF.

This clonotype was detected only a few times. Here the CDR3 DNA reads TGCAGTGCTAGAGACAACGATGTTGGAATCAGGTACAATGAGCAGTTCTTC. It specifies CSARDNDVGIRYNEQFF. The V gene is TRBV20-1, the J gene TRBJ2-1; no definite D call. Trimming took off 0 bases at V and 4 bases at J, with 19 bases between the two ends. Germline V gene sequence: CDR1 DFQATT, CDR2 SNEGSKA (reference sequence). CDR3 length: 17 amino acids.

The chain employs TRBV5-8 and TRBJ1-2; the D gene is possibly TRBD1 (5 bases). V lost 3 bases, J lost 0 bases, and 9 bases lay in between. Germline V gives CDR1 SGHTS, CDR2 YDEGEE. The CDR3 totals 14 residues. In nucleotides, the CDR3 is TGTGCCAGCAGCTGGGACGTTCCTAACTATGGCTACACCTTC. Translation: CASSWDVPNYGYTF.

This clonotype has just a few counts. The J gene is TRBJ1-6, the V gene TRBV20-1, with a possible D match to TRBD1 (5 bases). CDR1 and CDR2 (germline): DFQATT, SNEGSKA (reference sequence). CDR3 size: 13 residues. V lost 3 bases, J lost 10 bases, and 13 bases lay in between. This CDR3 is CSASQGGGSPLHF. In nucleotides, the CDR3 is TGCAGTGCTAGTCAGGGAGGCGGCTCACCCCTCCACTTT.

This clonotype was seen only a few times. The rearrangement uses TRBV4-1 and TRBJ2-5; weak D call: TRBD2 (5 bases). TRBJ2-7 explains the end of the DNA better; the J call may be wrong. The V gene's germline CDR1 is MGHRA and CDR2 YSYEKL. This CDR3 contains 14 residues. The CDR3 coding sequence is TGCGCCAGCAGCCAAGCGGCGAGGGCCCACGAGCAGTACTTC. Translation gives CASSQAARAHEQYF.